This T cell receptor beta chain is from a study of CD8+ T cells in alopecia areata. General study findings and limits: Clonality exceeded that of normal scalp in lesional scalp, most notably in alopecia totalis/universalis. Scalp sequencing captures resident alphabeta T cells of normal skin too. Sharing of TCR sequences between patients (possibly for HLA-related reasons) was less clear than in mice.

Trimming pared 6 bases from V and 5 bases from J, leaving 13 bases between. This CDR3 comprises 12 residues. Per germline, CDR1 SQVTM and CDR2 ANQGSEA. From PBMCs, CD4+ and CD8+ T cells were sorted. Comment on this clone: Its target is unknown.

Sequencing used cDNA as its template, made by extracting RNA and reverse transcribing it. Method: immunoSEQ multiplex PCR; TCRdb's copy keeps in-frame clones and lacks some. The table includes 200,000 or so clones, approximately 53% detected once. Specimen: CD8+ T cells sorted from blood. The TCR comes from a human donor in good health. The chain combines TRBV29-1 with TRBJ2-5; D is undetermined. The CDR3 DNA reads as TGCAGCGTGTGGAGCCTCGAGGAGACCCAGTACTTC. This codes for CSVWSLEETQYF.